This entry concerns a single T cell receptor (beta chain). Amplified TCR beta CDR3 regions were obtained using RNA transcripts as template. After a first-round RT-PCR with HTBI primers, a second-round multiplex PCR was run. TCRdb reanalysed the multiplex PCR reads using MiXCR and keeps one entry per CDR3 protein. Of about 160,000 distinct CDR3 sequences detected, 30% to 45% appear once; the ten largest clones hold roughly 5.2%. The data derive from a study of Graves' ophthalmopathy and Graves' hyperthyroidism. The TCR sequence derives from a woman aged 40 to 50 with Graves' ophthalmopathy. Input material: peripheral blood.

The CDR3 region is CSARQGGMNTEAFF. For the CDR3, the DNA is TGCAGTGCTAGACAGGGTGGCATGAACACTGAAGCTTTCTTT. J is TRBJ1-1 and V is TRBV20-1; D possibly corresponds to TRBD1 (5 bases). Germline values: CDR1 DFQATT, CDR2 SNEGSKA (reference sequence). The CDR3 runs 14 residues. Trimming stripped 2 bases from V and 0 bases from J, with 10 bases between.